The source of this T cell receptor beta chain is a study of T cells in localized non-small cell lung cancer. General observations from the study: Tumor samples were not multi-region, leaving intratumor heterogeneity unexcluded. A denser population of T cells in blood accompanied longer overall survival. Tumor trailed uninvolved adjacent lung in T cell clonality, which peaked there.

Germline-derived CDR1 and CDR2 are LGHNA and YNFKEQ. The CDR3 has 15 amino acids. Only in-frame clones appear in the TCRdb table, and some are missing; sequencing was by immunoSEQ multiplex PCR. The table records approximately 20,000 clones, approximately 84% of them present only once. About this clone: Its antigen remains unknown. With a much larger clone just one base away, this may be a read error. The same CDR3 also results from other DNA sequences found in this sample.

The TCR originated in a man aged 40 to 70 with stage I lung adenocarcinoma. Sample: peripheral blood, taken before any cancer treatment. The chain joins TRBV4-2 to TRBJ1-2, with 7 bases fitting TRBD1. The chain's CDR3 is CASSQDPGGIYGYTF. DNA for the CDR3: TGTGCCAGCAGCCAAGATCCAGGGGGGATCTATGGCTACACCTTT.